This T cell receptor (beta chain) was identified in a study of CD8+CD57+ T cells in acquired aplastic anemia (dated by TCRdb to 2016 to 2019). About the investigation overall: On average, sorted CD4+ and CD8+ cells yielded 3 to 4 ug of extracted DNA, with a range of 0.2 to 27.4 ug. Mean read counts for healthy donor samples were about 10 million for CD4+ cells and roughly 12 million for CD8+ cells. The full study reports these points: CD8+ Simpson's diversity did not differ significantly between patients and healthy controls (P=0.060). Roughly 30 CD8+ CDR3 sequences were found to be shared between patients and controls, but these sequences appeared to be highly expressed in patients and within the immunodominant clones of the patients.

In its sample, this clonotype was seen many times. What this receptor recognizes is not known. No much larger clone exists at a distance of one base, and base qualities are not known. The study deep-sequenced TCR repertoires of sorted CD4+ and CD8+ blood T cells from severe aplastic anemia patients and healthy subjects. Ficoll-Paque density gradient centrifugation was used to isolate peripheral blood mononuclear cells. Before DNA extraction, CD4+ and CD8+ T cells were sorted with FACS or magnetic beads. Including the terminal cysteine and phenylalanine, the CDR3 comprises 14 residues. Of all the DNA, just the CDR3 is kept, 42 bases in frame from base 1. V was cut back by 6 bases and J by 4 bases, leaving a gap of 13 bases between them. CDR1 and CDR2 are drawn from the germline V gene: MNHEY, SVGAGI. Genomic DNA was used as template for profiling of TCR beta VDJ combinations and CDR3 sequences. An Illumina HiSeq 2000 was used for TCR repertoire sequencing. Per the source publication's procedure: Repertoires were assessed using TRBV/TRBJ rearrangement plots, CDR3 size and DJ length profiles, and Simpson's diversity index. The most abundant DNA sequence in the deep sequencing data was defined as the immunodominant clone. CDR3 amino acid sequences were screened for sharing across subjects and were compared with published repertoires and the VDJdb database. The public reads were reanalyzed by TCRdb: fastp trimming at Q25, MiXCR alignment, in-frame beta chains only. Rows are combined by CDR3 protein, so each entry shows the most common genes and DNA. The V and J calls, along with clone size, are taken from TCRdb and not from the paper's own processing. In all, the sample holds around 190,000 distinct CDR3 sequences, and 50% to 55% of those were seen once. The ten biggest clones cover roughly 15% of the sample.

Sequencing was carried out using sorted CD4+, CD8+, or CD8+CD57+ T cells (not recorded which) from PBMCs. This clonotype originated in a human donor in good health, serving as a control. Recombination linked TRBV6-5 to TRBJ1-3, with TRBD1 perhaps the D gene, on 6 matching bases. CDR3 reads: CASSPSGAGNTIYF. The DNA sequence is TGTGCCAGCAGCCCCTCGGGGGCGGGAAACACCATATATTTT.